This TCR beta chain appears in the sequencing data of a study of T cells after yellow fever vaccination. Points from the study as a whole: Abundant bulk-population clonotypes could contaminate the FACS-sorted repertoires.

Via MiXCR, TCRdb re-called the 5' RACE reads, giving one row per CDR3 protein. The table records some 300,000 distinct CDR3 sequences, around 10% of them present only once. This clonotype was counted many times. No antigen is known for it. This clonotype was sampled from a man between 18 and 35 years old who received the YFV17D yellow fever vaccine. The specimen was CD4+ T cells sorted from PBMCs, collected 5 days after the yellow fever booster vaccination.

The CDR3 DNA reads as TGCGCCAGCAGCCAAGATGTCGGCCAGGGCGGAAACATTCAGTACTTC. This encodes CASSQDVGQGGNIQYF. The rearrangement links TRBV4-3 to TRBJ2-4, with D tentatively TRBD1 (5 bases). CDR3 length equals 16 residues. Trimming left V 0 bases short and J 6 bases short, with 15 bases between. CDR1 and CDR2 from the germline V gene are LGHNA and YSLEER.